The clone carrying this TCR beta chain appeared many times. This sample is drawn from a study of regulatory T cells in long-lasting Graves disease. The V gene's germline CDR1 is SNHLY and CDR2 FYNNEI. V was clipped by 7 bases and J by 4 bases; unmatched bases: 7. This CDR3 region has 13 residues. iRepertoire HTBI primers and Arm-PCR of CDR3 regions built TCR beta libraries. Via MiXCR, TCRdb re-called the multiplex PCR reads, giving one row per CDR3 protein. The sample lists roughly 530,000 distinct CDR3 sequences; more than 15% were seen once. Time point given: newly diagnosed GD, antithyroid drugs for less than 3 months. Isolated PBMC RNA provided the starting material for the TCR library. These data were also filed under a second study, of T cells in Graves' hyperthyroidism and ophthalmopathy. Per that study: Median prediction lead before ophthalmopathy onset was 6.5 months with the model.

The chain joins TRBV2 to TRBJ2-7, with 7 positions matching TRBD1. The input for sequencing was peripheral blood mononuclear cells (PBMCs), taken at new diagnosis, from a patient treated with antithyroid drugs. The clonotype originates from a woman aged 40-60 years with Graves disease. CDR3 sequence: CASTMDRRYEQYF. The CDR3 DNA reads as TGTGCCAGCACCATGGACAGGAGGTACGAGCAGTACTTC.